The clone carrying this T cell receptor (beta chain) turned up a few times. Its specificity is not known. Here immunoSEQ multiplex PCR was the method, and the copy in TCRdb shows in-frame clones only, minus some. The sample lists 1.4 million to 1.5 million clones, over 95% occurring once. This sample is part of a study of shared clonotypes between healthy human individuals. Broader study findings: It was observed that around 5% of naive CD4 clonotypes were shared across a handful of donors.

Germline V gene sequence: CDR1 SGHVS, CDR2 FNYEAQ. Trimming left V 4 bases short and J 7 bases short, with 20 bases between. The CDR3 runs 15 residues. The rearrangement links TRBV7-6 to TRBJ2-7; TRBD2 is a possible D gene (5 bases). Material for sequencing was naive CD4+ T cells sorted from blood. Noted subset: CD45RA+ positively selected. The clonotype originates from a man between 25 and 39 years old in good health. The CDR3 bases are TGTGCCAGCAGCTCGATGGGGTCCGAGGGCTGGGAGCAGTACTTC. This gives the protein CASSSMGSEGWEQYF. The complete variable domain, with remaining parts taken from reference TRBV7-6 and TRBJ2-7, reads GAGVSQSPRYKVTKRGQDVALRCDPISGHVSLYWYRQALGQGPEFLTYFNYEAQQDKSGLPNDRFSAERPEGSISTLTIQRTEQRDSAMYRCASSSMGSEGWEQYFGPGTRLTVT.